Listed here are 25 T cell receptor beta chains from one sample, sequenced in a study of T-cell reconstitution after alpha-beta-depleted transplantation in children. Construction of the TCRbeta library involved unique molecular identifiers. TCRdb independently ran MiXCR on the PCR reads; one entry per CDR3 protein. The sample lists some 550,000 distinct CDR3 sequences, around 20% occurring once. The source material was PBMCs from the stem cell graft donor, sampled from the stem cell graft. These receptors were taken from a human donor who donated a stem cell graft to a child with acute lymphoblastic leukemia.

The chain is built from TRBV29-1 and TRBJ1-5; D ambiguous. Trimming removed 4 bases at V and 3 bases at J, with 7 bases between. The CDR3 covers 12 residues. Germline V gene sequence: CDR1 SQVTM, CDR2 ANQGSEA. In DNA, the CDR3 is TGCAGCGTTGTTCAGGACAATCAGCCCCAGCATTTT. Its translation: CSVVQDNQPQHF.

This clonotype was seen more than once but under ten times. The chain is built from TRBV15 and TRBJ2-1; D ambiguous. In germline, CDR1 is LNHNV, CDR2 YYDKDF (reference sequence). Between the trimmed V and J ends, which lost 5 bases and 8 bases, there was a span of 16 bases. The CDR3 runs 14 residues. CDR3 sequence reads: CATSSLNQRYEQFF. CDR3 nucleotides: TGTGCCACCAGCTCGCTCAACCAACGCTATGAGCAGTTCTTC.

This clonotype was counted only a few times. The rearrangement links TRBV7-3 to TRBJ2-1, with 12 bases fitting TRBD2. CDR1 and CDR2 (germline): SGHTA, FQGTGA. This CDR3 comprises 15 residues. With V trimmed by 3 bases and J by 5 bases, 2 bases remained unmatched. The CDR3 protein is CASSLTSGSNNEQFF. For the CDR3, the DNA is TGTGCCAGCAGCTTGACTAGCGGGAGCAACAATGAGCAGTTCTTC.

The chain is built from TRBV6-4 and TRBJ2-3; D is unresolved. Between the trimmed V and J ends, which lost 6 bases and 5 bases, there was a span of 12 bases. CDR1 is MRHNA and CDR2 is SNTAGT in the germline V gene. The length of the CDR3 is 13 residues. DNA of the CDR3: TGTGCCAGCAGCGCCCAAGCTTTAGATACGCAGTATTTT. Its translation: CASSAQALDTQYF.

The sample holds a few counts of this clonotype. CDR3: CASIKGSTSGYEQYF. The DNA of the CDR3 is TGTGCCAGCATCAAAGGGTCGACTAGCGGCTACGAGCAGTACTTC. The V call is TRBV12-3 or TRBV12-4, the J call TRBJ2-7, with 9 bases fitting TRBD2. Trimming took 7 bases from V and 3 from J; bases not matched to a gene: 10. The CDR3 has 15 amino acids.

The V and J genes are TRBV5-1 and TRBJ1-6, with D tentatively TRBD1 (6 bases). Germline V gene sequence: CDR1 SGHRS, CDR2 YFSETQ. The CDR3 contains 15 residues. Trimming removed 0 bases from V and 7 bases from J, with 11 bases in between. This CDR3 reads CASSLGTAYNSPLHF. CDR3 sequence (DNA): TGCGCCAGCAGCTTGGGGACAGCATACAATTCACCCCTCCACTTT.

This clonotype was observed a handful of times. The CDR3 here is CASSENRGGEFNQPQHF. DNA of the CDR3: TGTGCCAGCAGTGAAAATAGGGGAGGAGAATTCAATCAGCCCCAGCATTTT. The V call is TRBV2, the J call TRBJ1-5; D may be TRBD1 (5 bases). The V end was cut by 2 bases, the J end by 3 bases, with 17 bases between. The CDR3 spans 17 residues. Germline assignment: CDR1 SNHLY and CDR2 FYNNEI.

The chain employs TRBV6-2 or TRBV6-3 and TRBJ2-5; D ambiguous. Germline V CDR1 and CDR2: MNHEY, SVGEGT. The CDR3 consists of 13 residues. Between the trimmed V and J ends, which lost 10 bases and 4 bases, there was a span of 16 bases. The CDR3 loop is CAIRLGWAETQYF. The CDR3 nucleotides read TGTGCCATCCGACTGGGGTGGGCAGAGACCCAGTACTTC.

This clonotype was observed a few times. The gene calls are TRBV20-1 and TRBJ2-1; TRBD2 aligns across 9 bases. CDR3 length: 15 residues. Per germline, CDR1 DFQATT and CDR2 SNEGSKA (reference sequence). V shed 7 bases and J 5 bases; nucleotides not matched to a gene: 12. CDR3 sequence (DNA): TGCAGTGGTATTGTGAGGGCTAGCGGGGACAATGAGCAGTTCTTC. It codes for CSGIVRASGDNEQFF.

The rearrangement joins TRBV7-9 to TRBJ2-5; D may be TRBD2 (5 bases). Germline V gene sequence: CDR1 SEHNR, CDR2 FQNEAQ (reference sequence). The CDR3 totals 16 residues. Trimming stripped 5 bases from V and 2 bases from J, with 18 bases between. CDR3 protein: CASSAVPAGGQETQYF. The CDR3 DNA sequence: TGTGCCAGCAGCGCCGTCCCGGCGGGCGGGCAAGAGACCCAGTACTTC.

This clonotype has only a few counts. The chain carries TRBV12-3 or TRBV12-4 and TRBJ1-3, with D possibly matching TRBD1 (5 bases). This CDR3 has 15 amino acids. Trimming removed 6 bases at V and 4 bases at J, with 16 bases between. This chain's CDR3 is CASRPTGTTGNTIYF. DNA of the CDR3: TGTGCCAGCAGGCCTACCGGGACGACCGGAAACACCATATATTTT.

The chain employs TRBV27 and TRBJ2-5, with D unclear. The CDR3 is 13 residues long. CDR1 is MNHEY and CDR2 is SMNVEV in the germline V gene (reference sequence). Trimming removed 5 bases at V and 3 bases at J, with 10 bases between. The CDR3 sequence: CASSAPPEETQYF. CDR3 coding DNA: TGTGCCAGCAGTGCCCCACCAGAAGAGACCCAGTACTTC.

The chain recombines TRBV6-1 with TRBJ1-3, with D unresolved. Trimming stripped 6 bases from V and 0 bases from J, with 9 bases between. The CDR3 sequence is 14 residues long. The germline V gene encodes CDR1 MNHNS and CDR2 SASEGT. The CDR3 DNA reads TGTGCCAGCAGAAAAACAGTCTCTGGAAACACCATATATTTT. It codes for CASRKTVSGNTIYF.

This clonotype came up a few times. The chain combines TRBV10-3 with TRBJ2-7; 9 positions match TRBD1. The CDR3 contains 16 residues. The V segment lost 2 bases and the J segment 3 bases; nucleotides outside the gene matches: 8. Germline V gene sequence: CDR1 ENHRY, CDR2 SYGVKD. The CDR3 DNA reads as TGTGCCATCAGTGAGATTATGGACAGGGGATACTACGAGCAGTACTTC. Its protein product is CAISEIMDRGYYEQYF.

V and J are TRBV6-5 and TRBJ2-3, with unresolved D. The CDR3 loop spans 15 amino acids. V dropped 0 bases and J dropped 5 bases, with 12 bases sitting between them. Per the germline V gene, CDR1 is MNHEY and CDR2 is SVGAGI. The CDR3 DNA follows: TGTGCCAGCAGTTACTCGAGATCGGTTAGAGATACGCAGTATTTT. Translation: CASSYSRSVRDTQYF.

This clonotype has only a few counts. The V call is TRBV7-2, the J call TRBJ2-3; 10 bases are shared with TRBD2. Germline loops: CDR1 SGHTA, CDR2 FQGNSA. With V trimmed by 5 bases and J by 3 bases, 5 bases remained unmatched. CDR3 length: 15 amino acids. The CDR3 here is CASSVQAGGTDTQYF. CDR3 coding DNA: TGTGCCAGCAGCGTTCAAGCGGGAGGGACAGATACGCAGTATTTT.

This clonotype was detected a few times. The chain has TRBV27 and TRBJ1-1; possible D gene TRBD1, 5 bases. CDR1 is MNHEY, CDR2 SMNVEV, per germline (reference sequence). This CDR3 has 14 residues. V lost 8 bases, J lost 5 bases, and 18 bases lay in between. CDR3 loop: CASSKGGAVTEAFF. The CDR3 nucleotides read TGTGCCAGCTCCAAGGGAGGGGCGGTGACTGAAGCTTTCTTT.

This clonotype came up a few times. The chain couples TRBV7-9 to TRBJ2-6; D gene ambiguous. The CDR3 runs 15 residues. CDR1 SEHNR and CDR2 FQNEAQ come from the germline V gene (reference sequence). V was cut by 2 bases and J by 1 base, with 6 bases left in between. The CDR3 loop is CASSLWLSGANVLTF. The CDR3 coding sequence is TGTGCCAGCAGCTTATGGCTGTCTGGGGCCAACGTCCTGACTTTC. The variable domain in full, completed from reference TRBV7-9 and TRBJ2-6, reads DTGVSQNPRHKITKRGQNVTFRCDPISEHNRLYWYRQTLGQGPEFLTYFQNEAQLEKSRLLSDRFSAERPKGSFSTLEIQRTEQGDSAMYLCASSLWLSGANVLTFGAGSRLTVL.

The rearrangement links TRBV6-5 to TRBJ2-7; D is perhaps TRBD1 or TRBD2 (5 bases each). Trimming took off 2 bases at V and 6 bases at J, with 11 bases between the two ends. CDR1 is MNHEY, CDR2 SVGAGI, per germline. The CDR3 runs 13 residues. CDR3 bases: TGTGCCAGCAGTTACGCCGGGACCGCCGAGCAGTACTTC. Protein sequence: CASSYAGTAEQYF.

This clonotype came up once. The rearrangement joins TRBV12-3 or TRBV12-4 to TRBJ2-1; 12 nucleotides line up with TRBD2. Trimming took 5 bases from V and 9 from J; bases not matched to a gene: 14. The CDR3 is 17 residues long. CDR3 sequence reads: CASSKGILAGGPIEQFF. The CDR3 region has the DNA TGTGCCAGCAGTAAGGGGATTCTAGCGGGAGGGCCGATTGAGCAGTTCTTC.

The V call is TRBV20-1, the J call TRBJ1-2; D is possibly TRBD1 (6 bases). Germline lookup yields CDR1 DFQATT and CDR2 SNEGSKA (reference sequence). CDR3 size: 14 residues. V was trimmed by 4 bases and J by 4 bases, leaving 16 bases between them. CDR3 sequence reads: CSAIQGHGGYGYTF. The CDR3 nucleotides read TGCAGTGCTATACAGGGCCATGGGGGCTATGGCTACACCTTC.

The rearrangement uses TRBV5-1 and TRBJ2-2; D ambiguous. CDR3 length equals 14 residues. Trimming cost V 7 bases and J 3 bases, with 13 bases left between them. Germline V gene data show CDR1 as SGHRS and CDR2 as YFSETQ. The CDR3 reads CASSWTEYTGELFF. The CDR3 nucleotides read TGCGCCAGCTCCTGGACCGAATACACCGGGGAGCTGTTTTTT. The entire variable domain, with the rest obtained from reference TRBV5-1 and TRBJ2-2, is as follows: KAGVTQTPRYLIKTRGQQVTLSCSPISGHRSVSWYQQTPGQGLQFLFEYFSETQRNKGNFPGRFSGRQFSNSRSEMNVSTLELGDSALYLCASSWTEYTGELFFGEGSRLTVL.

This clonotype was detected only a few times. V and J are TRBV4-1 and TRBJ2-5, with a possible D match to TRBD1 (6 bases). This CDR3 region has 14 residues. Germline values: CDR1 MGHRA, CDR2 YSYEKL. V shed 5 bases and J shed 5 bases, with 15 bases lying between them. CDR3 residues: CASSKTGWRETQYF. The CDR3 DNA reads TGCGCCAGCAGCAAAACAGGGTGGCGGGAGACCCAGTACTTC.

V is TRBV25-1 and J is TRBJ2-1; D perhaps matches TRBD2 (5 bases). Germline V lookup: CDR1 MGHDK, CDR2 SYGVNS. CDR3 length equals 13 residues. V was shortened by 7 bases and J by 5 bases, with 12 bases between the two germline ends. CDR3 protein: CASNRGGHNEQFF. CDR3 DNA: TGTGCCAGCAATCGGGGTGGGCACAATGAGCAGTTCTTC.

CDR3 sequence: CASSLFGDRGYEQYF. CDR3 coding DNA: TGCGCCAGCAGCTTGTTCGGGGACAGGGGCTACGAGCAGTACTTC. V gene TRBV5-1 combines with J gene TRBJ2-7; 10 bases map to TRBD1. Losses at the gene ends were 1 base for V and 3 bases for J; bases not matched to a gene: 4. Germline V gene lookup returns CDR1 SGHRS and CDR2 YFSETQ. This CDR3 spans 15 amino acids.